Given below is one T cell receptor beta chain in context. The antigen is not known. This record comes from a study of OX40 agonist ivuxolimab in advanced cancers. The V end was cut by 1 base, the J end by 4 bases, with 12 bases between. CDR3 length equals 15 residues. CDR1 and CDR2 (germline): KGHSH, LQKENI. Data came from immunoSEQ multiplex PCR; TCRdb stores just in-frame clones and leaves some out. The sample consists of just over 80,000 clones, roughly 88% of them appearing once. Study-wide results and caveats: Within 6 weeks, CD4+ and CD8+ blood T cells expanded clonally at 0.1 to 3.0 mg/kg.

The receptor comes from an adult with an advanced solid tumor such as melanoma, head and neck, liver or kidney cancer. Sample: CD4+ or CD8+ T cells sorted from blood, taken in a trial of the OX40 agonist ivuxolimab. This sequence joins TRBV18 and TRBJ2-3; D call uncertain. The CDR3 sequence: CASSPQGLSSDTQYF. The DNA of the CDR3 is TGTGCCAGCTCACCACAGGGTTTGAGTTCAGATACGCAGTATTTT.